One sample yielded the 17 T cell receptor beta chains listed below, sequenced in a study of T-cell reconstitution after alpha-beta-depleted transplantation in children. Unique molecular identifiers were built into the TCRbeta library. TCRdb redid the calling of the PCR reads with MiXCR, one entry per CDR3 protein. This sample carries hundreds of thousands of distinct CDR3 sequences, 16% of them seen once, and the ten largest clones take approximately 5%. The sequences come from PBMCs, mostly from graft donor cells, collected 360 days after TCRalphabeta/CD19-depleted stem cell transplant. The receptors here all came from a male patient under 18 who had a stem cell transplant for acute lymphoblastic leukemia, so the T cells may come from the graft donor.

This clonotype occurred many times. The chain couples TRBV10-2 to TRBJ2-2; 8 bases are shared with TRBD2. Germline loops: CDR1 WSHSY, CDR2 SAAADI. This CDR3 is 15 amino acids long. The J segment lost 3 bases and the V segment lost 5 bases, leaving 5 bases of the junction unmatched. The CDR3 nucleotides are TGCGCCAGCAGTTTGGCGGGAGGATACACCGGGGAGCTGTTTTTT. The encoded protein is CASSLAGGYTGELFF.

J is TRBJ2-5 and V is TRBV12-3 or TRBV12-4, with D possibly being TRBD1 or TRBD2 (5 bases each). The CDR3 has 17 residues. The V and J ends lost 3 bases and 7 bases respectively, with 24 bases between them. CDR3 nucleotides: TGTGCCAGCAGTTTCGCGGACTGGCAAGATTCCACAGGGACCCAGTACTTC. This translates into CASSFADWQDSTGTQYF.

The chain has TRBV20-1 and TRBJ2-7, with D perhaps TRBD1 or TRBD2 (5 bases each). V was clipped by 1 base and J by 0 bases, with 13 bases between them. There are 15 residues in the CDR3. Germline V gene sequence: CDR1 DFQATT, CDR2 SNEGSKA (reference sequence). CDR3: CSARGRGRYSYEQYF. The CDR3 nucleotides read TGCAGTGCTAGAGGACGGGGCCGATACTCCTACGAGCAGTACTTC.

There are a few counts of this clonotype. The genes are TRBV27 and TRBJ2-7; D ambiguous. With 3 bases removed from V and 0 bases from J, the gap between germline ends came to 12 bases. From germline, CDR1 is MNHEY and CDR2 SMNVEV (reference sequence). CDR3 length: 15 amino acids. The CDR3 DNA reads as TGTGCCAGCAGTTTGGAAAGAAGGAGCTCCTACGAGCAGTACTTC. The encoded protein is CASSLERRSSYEQYF.

The V and J genes are TRBV12-3 or TRBV12-4 and TRBJ2-7, with TRBD2 matching 9 bases. The CDR3 has 17 amino acids. With V trimmed by 2 bases and J by 4 bases, 12 bases remained unmatched. In nucleotides, the CDR3 is TGTGCCAGCAGTTTACCCTTAGGAGCGGGAGGCGGGTACGAGCAGTACTTC. Its translation is CASSLPLGAGGGYEQYF.

This clonotype was counted between two and nine times. The chain has TRBV28 and TRBJ2-6; D gene unclear. Trimming took off 1 base at V and 2 bases at J, with 9 bases between the two ends. Looked up from germline, CDR1 is MDHEN and CDR2 is SYDVKM. The CDR3 extends over 16 amino acids. CDR3 loop: CASSLYRLTGANVLTF. The CDR3 bases are TGTGCCAGCAGTTTATACCGGTTGACTGGGGCCAACGTCCTGACTTTC. Full variable domain (rest looked up from reference TRBV28 and TRBJ2-6): DVKVTQSSRYLVKRTGEKVFLECVQDMDHENMFWYRQDPGLGLRLIYFSYDVKMKEKGDIPEGYSVSREKKERFSLILESASTNQTSMYLCASSLYRLTGANVLTFGAGSRLTVL.

This clonotype was seen only a few times. The CDR3 DNA is TGCGCCAGCAGCCAACGCGACGGGCAAGAGACCCAGTACTTC. It specifies CASSQRDGQETQYF. The chain uses TRBV4-1 and TRBJ2-5; the D is unclear. CDR1 MGHRA and CDR2 YSYEKL come from the germline V gene. CDR3 length: 14 residues. With 2 bases removed from V and 2 bases from J, the gap between germline ends came to 9 bases.

The V and J genes are TRBV18 and TRBJ2-7; D not certain. The V end was cut by 4 bases, the J end by 2 bases, with 6 bases between. Looked up from germline, CDR1 is KGHSH and CDR2 is LQKENI. The CDR3 totals 12 residues. The DNA for the CDR3 is TGTGCCAGCTCACTACTCACCTACGAGCAGTACTTC. Encoded protein: CASSLLTYEQYF.

This clonotype was recorded a few times. CDR3 region: CASSDAWGISTDTQYF. CDR3 nucleotides: TGCGCCAGCAGCGATGCATGGGGCATAAGCACAGATACGCAGTATTTT. This chain connects TRBV5-1 to TRBJ2-3; TRBD1 might be the D (5 bases). The CDR3 is 16 residues long. The germline V gene encodes CDR1 SGHRS and CDR2 YFSETQ. V shed 4 bases and J shed 0 bases, with 15 bases lying between them.

A few counts support this clonotype. This chain links TRBV13 with TRBJ2-1; weak D call: TRBD2 (6 bases). Trimming pared 4 bases from V and 12 bases from J, leaving 16 bases between. Germline loops: CDR1 PRHDT, CDR2 FYEKMQ (reference sequence). This CDR3 is built from 13 residues. CDR3 bases: TGTGCCAGCAGCTCTGGACTGCCGCGGGGGCAGTTCTTC. Protein: CASSSGLPRGQFF.

As concerns this clonotype: Being one base from a much bigger clone, this may be a read error. The chain is built from TRBV7-9 and TRBJ2-4; possibly TRBD2 for D (5 bases). Germline assignment: CDR1 SEHNR and CDR2 FQNEAQ (reference sequence). The CDR3 consists of 15 residues. The CDR3 DNA is TGTGCCAGCAGCCAGCCCGGGATAGCCAAAAACATTCAGCACTTC. Translation gives CASSQPGIAKNIQHF.

The chain uses TRBV20-1 and TRBJ1-1; tentative D call: TRBD1 (6 bases). Trimming removed 5 bases from V and 8 bases from J, with 12 bases in between. This CDR3 has 11 amino acids. Per the germline V gene, CDR1 is DFQATT and CDR2 is SNEGSKA (reference sequence). The CDR3 protein is CSARRDIEAFF. In nucleotides, the CDR3 is TGCAGTGCTCGCCGGGACATCGAAGCTTTCTTT.

At least ten counts were recorded for this clonotype. This chain joins TRBV20-1 and TRBJ2-4, with TRBD1 identical over 8 bases. CDR3 length: 12 residues. Germline values: CDR1 DFQATT, CDR2 SNEGSKA (reference sequence). The trim removed 4 bases at V and 8 bases at J, leaving 4 bases unmatched. DNA for the CDR3: TGCAGTGCTACGACAGGGGTGGACATTCAGTACTTC. Amino acids: CSATTGVDIQYF.

The chain employs TRBV29-1 and TRBJ2-1; the D call may be TRBD1 or TRBD2 (5 bases each). This CDR3 region has 14 residues. Germline CDR1 reads SQVTM; CDR2 reads ANQGSEA. V dropped 4 bases and J dropped 7 bases, with 17 bases sitting between them. In DNA, the CDR3 is TGCAGCGTTGGATTGTTCGGGGCGTGGAATGAGCAGTTCTTC. It specifies CSVGLFGAWNEQFF.

This clonotype was detected only a few times. The rearrangement joins TRBV5-1 to TRBJ2-1; 12 positions agree with TRBD2. The J segment lost 0 bases and the V segment lost 4 bases, leaving 17 bases of the junction unmatched. The CDR3 is 21 amino acids. Per germline, CDR1 SGHRS and CDR2 YFSETQ. Here the CDR3 DNA reads TGCGCCAGCAGCCTGCTTTTCGGGACTAGCGGGCTGGAAAGCTCCTACAATGAGCAGTTCTTC. Translating gives CASSLLFGTSGLESSYNEQFF.

V gene TRBV6-2 or TRBV6-3 combines with J gene TRBJ1-2, with TRBD1 matching 7 bases. Germline V gene lookup returns CDR1 MNHEY and CDR2 SVGEGT. V was clipped by 0 bases and J by 2 bases; unmatched bases: 21. The CDR3 has 21 amino acids. This CDR3 reads CASSYSIELSGTVVSNYGYTF. As DNA, the CDR3 is TGTGCCAGCAGTTACTCGATCGAACTTTCCGGGACAGTGGTCTCCAACTATGGCTACACCTTC.

In this sample, this clonotype turned up a few times. The chain couples TRBV20-1 to TRBJ1-1; 7 bases match TRBD1. V lost 3 bases to trimming and J lost 8 bases; unmatched junction nucleotides: 3. The CDR3 has 11 amino acids. The germline V gene has CDR1 DFQATT and CDR2 SNEGSKA (reference sequence). CDR3 region: CSARGDREAFF. The CDR3 DNA reads as TGCAGTGCTAGGGGGGACAGAGAAGCTTTCTTT.